Following are 4 T cell receptor beta chains from one sample sequenced in a study of blood T cell repertoires in COVID-19. Assay: immunoSEQ multiplex PCR; the TCRdb copy retains only in-frame clones and omits some. The data contain 200,000 to 250,000 clones, about four fifths of them singletons. The specimen sequenced was peripheral blood. Receptors were obtained from a woman aged 70-85 years with acute or convalescent COVID-19.

The chain joins TRBV7-9 to TRBJ2-7; maybe TRBD2 (6 bases). The CDR3 consists of 15 residues. V lost 5 bases and J 0 bases, leaving 14 bases between the germline ends. CDR1 SEHNR and CDR2 FQNEAQ come from the germline V gene (reference sequence). In DNA form, the CDR3 reads TGTGCCAGCAGCCCGGGGGACGGGAACTCCTACGAGCAGTACTTC. Its protein product is CASSPGDGNSYEQYF.

The rearrangement uses TRBV5-1 and TRBJ2-5; tentatively, D is TRBD2 (5 bases). V was cut by 4 bases and J by 5 bases, with 18 bases left in between. CDR3 length equals 15 residues. The germline CDR1 and CDR2 sequences are SGHRS and YFSETQ. CDR3 residues: CASSPSGEGQETQYF. In nucleotides, the CDR3 is TGCGCCAGCAGCCCGAGTGGTGAGGGTCAGGAGACCCAGTACTTC.

V gene TRBV6-5 combines with J gene TRBJ1-6; possible D gene TRBD1, 6 bases. The germline V gene encodes CDR1 MNHEY and CDR2 SVGAGI. This CDR3 is 13 amino acids long. V gave up 8 bases and J gave up 6 bases, with 11 bases separating them. The CDR3 protein is CASGLQGNSPLHF. The DNA for the CDR3 is TGTGCCAGCGGATTACAGGGTAATTCACCCCTCCACTTT.

This chain uses TRBV19 with TRBJ2-2, with TRBD1 identical over 8 bases. V lost 3 bases, J lost 4 bases, and 4 bases stayed unmatched. The CDR3 is 15 residues long. CDR1 and CDR2 from the germline V gene are LNHDA and SQIVND (reference sequence). In nucleotides, the CDR3 is TGTGCCAGTAGTATGACAGGGGTCGTCACCGGGGAGCTGTTTTTT. The encoded protein is CASSMTGVVTGELFF.